The subject of this entry is one T cell receptor beta chain. As processed by the authors: Estimated nucleated cell counts came from reference gene primer amplification. Using immunoSEQ multiplex PCR, the repertoire was profiled, and TCRdb retains in-frame clones only, with some absent. D and trimming were read from the DNA, whereas the V and J calls and clone size are those reported in that table. In the table there are approximately 100,000 clones, 75% to 90% of which are singletons. The data were taken from a study of blood T cell repertoires in COVID-19. The overall study: COVID-19 samples, acute and convalescent, were from the United States, Italy and Spain.

The CDR3 consists of 17 residues. Trimming removed 4 bases from V and 4 bases from J, with 20 bases in between. Germline lookup yields CDR1 SGHKS and CDR2 YYEKEE (reference sequence). The chain joins TRBV5-5 to TRBJ1-4, with a tentative D call TRBD1 (5 bases). The TCR sequence derives from a human donor in a cohort sampled during active or convalescent COVID-19. The specimen sequenced was peripheral blood. As DNA, the CDR3 is TGTGCCAGCAGCCCTATACACTCGACAGCGAATAATGAAAAACTGTTTTTT. It codes for CASSPIHSTANNEKLFF.